The TCR beta chain under discussion was sequenced for a study of technical replicates of blood from several donors. J lost 2 bases, V lost 2 bases, and 2 bases had no gene match. In germline, CDR1 is SGHRS, CDR2 YFSETQ. This CDR3 region has 15 residues. TCRdb's copy holds only in-frame clones and misses some; the assay was immunoSEQ multiplex PCR. The table includes tens of thousands of clones, roughly 94% detected once. What was sequenced was T cells isolated from PBMCs. The chain has TRBV5-1 and TRBJ2-1; 9 bases map to TRBD2. This TCR was sampled from a human donor in good health. CDR3: CASSLAGGTYNEQFF. The CDR3 region has the DNA TGCGCCAGCAGCTTAGCGGGAGGAACCTACAATGAGCAGTTCTTC.